This T cell receptor beta chain was recorded in a study of T cell repertoires in cytomegalovirus infection. The germline V gene has CDR1 LNHNV and CDR2 YYDKDF (reference sequence). This CDR3 spans 13 amino acids. With 1 base removed from V and 10 bases from J, the gap between germline ends came to 13 bases. TCRdb re-called the reads with MiXCR, one entry per CDR3 protein. Of nearly 550,000 distinct CDR3 sequences detected, approximately 15% appear once; the ten largest clones hold 20% to 30%. At least ten counts were recorded for this clonotype. The chain combines TRBV15 with TRBJ1-1, with D maybe TRBD1 (6 bases). The receptor was derived from a human donor in good health (CMV status not recorded). Some clones in this sample may be carry-over from other donors' samples. The sequenced sample consisted of CD8+ T cells from PBMCs. DNA for the CDR3: TGTGCCACCAGCAGAGTAACCGGGACACCAGCTTTCTTT. This encodes CATSRVTGTPAFF.